Presented here are 18 T cell receptor beta chains from one specimen sequenced in a study of T cell responses to AZD1222 COVID-19 vaccine. Only in-frame clones appear in the TCRdb table, and some are missing; sequencing was by immunoSEQ multiplex PCR. Among more than 95,000 clones listed, around 89% were seen once. The sequencing here drew on peripheral blood, taken on day 0 of AZD1222 vaccination. The receptors originated from an adult in good health.

J is TRBJ2-3 and V is TRBV6-5; perhaps TRBD1 as D (6 bases). Germline CDR1 MNHEY, CDR2 SVGAGI. The CDR3 contains 16 residues. V lost 0 bases, J lost 1 base, and 11 bases lay in between. The CDR3 region is CASSYSSQGGTDTQYF. The CDR3 bases are TGTGCCAGCAGTTACTCGTCACAGGGAGGCACAGATACGCAGTATTTT.

The J gene is TRBJ1-2, the V gene TRBV6-5; the D is unclear. The CDR3 is 12 residues long. Trimming shortened V by 6 bases and J by 3 bases, and 8 bases separated the two germline ends. Germline CDR1 reads MNHEY; CDR2 reads SVGAGI. The CDR3 nucleotides read TGTGCCAGCAGGGTTATTGACTATGGCTACACCTTC. As protein: CASRVIDYGYTF.

DNA for the CDR3: TGTGCCAGCAGTTTGGGGGCCCCCACTGAAGCTTTCTTT. Residues: CASSLGAPTEAFF. The chain couples TRBV28 to TRBJ1-1; tentative D call: TRBD1 (6 bases). V lost 3 bases and J 4 bases, leaving 9 bases between the germline ends. CDR1 MDHEN and CDR2 SYDVKM come from the germline V gene. The CDR3 is made up of 13 amino acids.

The rearrangement joins TRBV7-2 to TRBJ2-1; 8 bases line up with TRBD1. The trim removed 3 bases at V and 0 bases at J, leaving 4 bases unmatched. The CDR3 is 16 amino acids. CDR1 SGHTA and CDR2 FQGNSA come from the germline V gene. This chain's CDR3 is CASSFTGTGSYNEQFF. As DNA, the CDR3 is TGTGCCAGCAGCTTCACCGGGACAGGCTCCTACAATGAGCAGTTCTTC.

The rearrangement joins TRBV9 to TRBJ1-3, with a weak D call TRBD1 (5 bases). Trimming cost V 3 bases and J 6 bases, with 19 bases left between them. Germline-derived CDR1 and CDR2 are SGDLS and YYNGEE. The length of the CDR3 is 16 residues. CDR3 sequence (DNA): TGTGCCAGCAGCGCCCCCGGGGGTAGGAGAGTAAACACCATATATTTT. It encodes CASSAPGGRRVNTIYF.

The chain has TRBV6-2 or TRBV6-3 and TRBJ1-6; 7 bases map to TRBD1. The V gene end was trimmed by 2 bases and the J gene end by 9 bases; junction bases not matched to a gene: 16. The CDR3 is 18 residues long. CDR1 MNHEY and CDR2 SVGEGT come from the germline V gene. Here the CDR3 reads CASSYEAGGSPYVSPLHF. The DNA for the CDR3 is TGTGCCAGCAGTTACGAAGCAGGGGGATCCCCCTATGTTTCACCCCTCCACTTT.

The chain combines TRBV6-2 or TRBV6-3 with TRBJ2-7; TRBD1 aligns across 7 bases. Germline trimming cut 0 bases from V and 0 bases from J; bases unmatched to any gene: 5. The germline V gene encodes CDR1 MNHEY and CDR2 SVGEGT. The CDR3 covers 16 residues. The CDR3 protein is CASSYSLGQISYEQYF. The CDR3 nucleotides are TGTGCCAGCAGTTACTCCCTGGGACAGATCTCCTACGAGCAGTACTTC.

This clone was seen a single time. The chain recombines TRBV7-9 with TRBJ1-6; the D is unclear. Germline V lookup: CDR1 SEHNR, CDR2 FQNEAQ (reference sequence). There are 14 residues in the CDR3. With 5 bases removed from V and 8 bases from J, the gap between germline ends came to 13 bases. This chain's CDR3 is CASSPTVQDSPLHF. Written as DNA, the CDR3 is TGTGCCAGCAGCCCCACAGTGCAAGATTCACCCCTCCACTTT.

The chain uses TRBV5-1 and TRBJ1-5; D not certain. The CDR3 consists of 13 residues. Germline CDR1 and CDR2: SGHRS and YFSETQ. Trimming left V 2 bases short and J 7 bases short, with 10 bases between. Here the CDR3 DNA reads TGCGCCAGCAGCTTTTTTCCGGGCCAGCCCCAGCATTTT. Its protein product is CASSFFPGQPQHF.

The gene calls are TRBV10-1 and TRBJ1-2, with unresolved D. The CDR3 spans 12 residues. Trimming shortened V by 7 bases and J by 2 bases, and 8 bases separated the two germline ends. CDR1 WNHNN and CDR2 SYGVQD come from the germline V gene (reference sequence). CDR3 in DNA: TGCGCCAGCAAGTCAGGAAACTATGGCTACACCTTC. It specifies CASKSGNYGYTF.

The V gene is TRBV7-4, the J gene TRBJ1-4; weak D call: TRBD1 (5 bases). The CDR3 totals 15 residues. Germline-derived CDR1 and CDR2 are SGHVT and SQSDAQ. The germline V and J ends were trimmed by 3 bases and 0 bases, with 8 bases remaining between them. The CDR3 DNA follows: TGTGCCAGCAGCTTCGCGACAGCAACTAATGAAAAACTGTTTTTT. This translates into CASSFATATNEKLFF.

This rearrangement joins TRBV5-1 to TRBJ2-5; 7 bases line up with TRBD1. CDR3 length: 15 amino acids. Germline V gene lookup returns CDR1 SGHRS and CDR2 YFSETQ. V lost 4 bases to trimming and J lost 4 bases; unmatched junction nucleotides: 10. CDR3 sequence: CASSPRQGSGETQYF. The CDR3 coding sequence is TGCGCCAGCAGCCCCCGACAGGGATCAGGAGAGACCCAGTACTTC.

The chain employs TRBV28 and TRBJ2-1, with TRBD2 identical over 10 bases. The J segment lost 9 bases and the V segment lost 2 bases, leaving 7 bases of the junction unmatched. This CDR3 has 15 residues. Germline V CDR1 and CDR2: MDHEN, SYDVKM. CDR3 region: CASSLLAGVPGEQFF. The DNA of the CDR3 is TGTGCCAGCAGTTTACTAGCGGGAGTTCCTGGTGAGCAGTTCTTC.

The chain recombines TRBV4-3 with TRBJ2-5; 7 nucleotides align to TRBD1. CDR1 and CDR2 from the germline V gene are LGHNA and YSLEER. The CDR3 extends over 15 amino acids. The ends lost 3 bases at V and 3 bases at J; junction bases unmatched: 7. CDR3: CASSQVFTGEETQYF. For the CDR3, the DNA is TGCGCCAGCAGCCAGGTCTTTACAGGGGAAGAGACCCAGTACTTC.

The chain recombines TRBV6-2 or TRBV6-3 with TRBJ1-2; D is ambiguous. V lost 5 bases and J lost 8, with 18 bases in between. Per the germline V gene, CDR1 is MNHEY and CDR2 is SVGEGT. CDR3 length: 14 residues. CDR3: CASSASIGGWGYTF. In DNA, the CDR3 is TGTGCCAGCAGTGCGTCAATAGGTGGTTGGGGCTACACCTTC.

This chain links TRBV7-2 with TRBJ2-7; tentative D call: TRBD2 (6 bases). V was clipped by 1 base and J by 2 bases, with 9 bases between them. Germline V gene data show CDR1 as SGHTA and CDR2 as FQGNSA. This CDR3 comprises 14 residues. The CDR3 spells CASSLVAGTYEQYF. CDR3 DNA: TGTGCCAGCAGCTTAGTGGCGGGGACCTACGAGCAGTACTTC.

The chain uses TRBV12-3 or TRBV12-4 and TRBJ2-1; a possible D gene is TRBD1 (5 bases). The CDR3 covers 12 residues. V was clipped by 2 bases and J by 8 bases, with 7 bases between them. In nucleotides, the CDR3 is TGTGCCAGCAGTTTATACAGGTATGAGCAGTTCTTC. Its translation: CASSLYRYEQFF.

This sequence joins TRBV19 and TRBJ2-2, with D maybe TRBD1 (7 bases). V gave up 6 bases and J gave up 6 bases, with 17 bases separating them. The CDR3 has 15 amino acids. Per germline, CDR1 LNHDA and CDR2 SQIVND (reference sequence). CDR3 protein: CASSRQGGGAGELFF. CDR3 in DNA: TGTGCCAGTAGCCGACAGGGCGGAGGGGCCGGGGAGCTGTTTTTT. The entire variable domain, with the rest obtained from reference TRBV19 and TRBJ2-2, is as follows: DGGITQSPKYLFRKEGQNVTLSCEQNLNHDAMYWYRQDPGQGLRLIYYSQIVNDFQKGDIAEGYSVSREKKESFPLTVTSAQKNPTAFYLCASSRQGGGAGELFFGEGSRLTVL.